Given below is one T cell receptor beta chain in context. The data stem from a study of technical replicates of blood from several donors. CDR1 and CDR2 from the germline V gene are MNHEY and SMNVEV (reference sequence). There are 14 residues in the CDR3. V was clipped by 5 bases and J by 8 bases; unmatched bases: 9. The data were produced by immunoSEQ multiplex PCR, yet TCRdb's version contains in-frame clones alone and is incomplete. The top ten clones hold around 0.15% of a sample with around 80,000 clones, roughly 98% of them seen once. The rearrangement links TRBV27 to TRBJ1-3; 7 bases line up with TRBD1. The receptor was isolated from a human donor in good health. Sequenced input: T cells isolated from PBMCs. The CDR3 coding sequence is TGTGCCAGCAGTCCCTCGCTACAGGGGTACACCATATATTTT. Translation gives CASSPSLQGYTIYF.